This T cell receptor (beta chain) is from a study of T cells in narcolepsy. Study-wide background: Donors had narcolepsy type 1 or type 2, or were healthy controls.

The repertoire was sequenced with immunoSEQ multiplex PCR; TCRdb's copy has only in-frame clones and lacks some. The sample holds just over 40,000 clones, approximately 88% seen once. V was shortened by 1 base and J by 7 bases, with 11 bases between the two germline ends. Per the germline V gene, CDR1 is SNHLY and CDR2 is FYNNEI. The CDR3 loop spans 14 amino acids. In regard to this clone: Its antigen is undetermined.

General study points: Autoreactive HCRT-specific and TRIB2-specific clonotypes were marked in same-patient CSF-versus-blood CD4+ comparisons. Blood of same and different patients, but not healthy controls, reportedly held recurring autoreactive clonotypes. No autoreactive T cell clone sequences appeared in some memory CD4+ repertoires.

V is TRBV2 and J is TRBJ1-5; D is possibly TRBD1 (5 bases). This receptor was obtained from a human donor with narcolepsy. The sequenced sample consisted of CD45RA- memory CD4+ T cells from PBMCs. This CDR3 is CASSEDQGSQPQHF. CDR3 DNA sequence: TGTGCCAGCAGTGAAGACCAGGGAAGCCAGCCCCAGCATTTT.